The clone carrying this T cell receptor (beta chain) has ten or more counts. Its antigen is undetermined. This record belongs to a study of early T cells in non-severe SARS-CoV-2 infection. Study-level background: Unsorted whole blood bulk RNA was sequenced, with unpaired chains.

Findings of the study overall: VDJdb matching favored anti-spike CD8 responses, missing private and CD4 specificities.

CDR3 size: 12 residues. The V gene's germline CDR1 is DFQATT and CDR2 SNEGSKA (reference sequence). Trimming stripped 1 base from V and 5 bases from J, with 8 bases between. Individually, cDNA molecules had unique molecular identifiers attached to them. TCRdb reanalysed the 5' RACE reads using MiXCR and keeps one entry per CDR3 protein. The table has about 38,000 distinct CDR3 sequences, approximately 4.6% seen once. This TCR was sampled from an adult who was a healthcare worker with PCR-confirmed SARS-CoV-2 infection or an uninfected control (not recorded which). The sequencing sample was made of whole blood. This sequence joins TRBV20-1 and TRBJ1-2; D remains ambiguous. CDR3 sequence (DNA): TGCAGTGCTAGAGTTAGTTCGTATGGCTACACCTTC. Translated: CSARVSSYGYTF.